These 31 T cell receptor beta chains originate from one sample sequenced in a study of neurological immune-mediated disorders. MiXCR, applied by TCRdb to the 5' RACE reads, yields one record per CDR3 protein. This sample has approximately 59,000 distinct CDR3 sequences, with around 5.1% found just once. The specimen sequenced was PBMCs. The receptors here all came from a human donor with multiple sclerosis. The donor label of this sample is uncertain.

This clonotype came up many times. The genes are TRBV2 and TRBJ1-1; the D gene is possibly TRBD1 (5 bases). V was clipped by 8 bases and J by 0 bases, with 13 bases between them. This CDR3 comprises 14 residues. Germline CDR1 and CDR2: SNHLY and FYNNEI. The CDR3 coding sequence is TGTGCCAGCGATAATCGACAGATGAACACTGAAGCTTTCTTT. Its protein product is CASDNRQMNTEAFF.

This chain connects TRBV6-5 to TRBJ1-2, with D tentatively TRBD1 (6 bases). The CDR3 runs 14 residues. The germline CDR1 and CDR2 sequences are MNHEY and SVGAGI. With 5 bases removed from V and 8 bases from J, the gap between germline ends came to 18 bases. CDR3 sequence: CASSPSGHRMGYTF. The CDR3 DNA reads as TGTGCCAGCAGTCCATCGGGACATCGAATGGGCTACACCTTC.

This clonotype has ten or more counts. J is TRBJ2-2 and V is TRBV11-2, with TRBD1 as a possible D gene (6 bases). The V end was cut by 5 bases, the J end by 0 bases, with 13 bases between. The CDR3 sequence is 16 residues long. Germline V gene data show CDR1 as SGHAT and CDR2 as FQNNGV. The CDR3 sequence: CASSTHEGANTGELFF. The CDR3 nucleotides are TGTGCCAGCAGCACCCACGAGGGGGCGAACACCGGGGAGCTGTTTTTT.

This clonotype came up many times. The chain carries TRBV14 and TRBJ2-1; 8 nucleotides line up with TRBD1. With V trimmed by 5 bases and J by 16 bases, 13 bases remained unmatched. This CDR3 comprises 13 residues. CDR1 SGHDN and CDR2 FVKESK come from the germline V gene. The CDR3 nucleotides are TGTGCCAGCAGCACCGGGACAGGAGGCCGACCCTTCTTC. This codes for CASSTGTGGRPFF.

This clonotype was seen ten or more times. The junction and the germline gene differ at one end; a read error may be behind it. The rearrangement links TRBV5-8 to TRBJ2-1, with 9 bases matching TRBD1. Germline CDR1 is SGHTS and CDR2 is YDEGEE. The CDR3 sequence is 17 residues long. CDR3 nucleotide sequence: TGTACCAGCAGCTTGGGGTTGGACAGGGGATTCTACAATGAGCAGTTCTTC. As protein: CTSSLGLDRGFYNEQFF.

The chain links TRBV5-1 to TRBJ2-1; maybe TRBD2 (6 bases). This CDR3 contains 16 residues. V lost 0 bases and J lost 3, with 13 bases in between. CDR1 SGHRS and CDR2 YFSETQ come from the germline V gene. The CDR3 sequence: CASSLDLAAIYNEQFF. For the CDR3, the DNA is TGCGCCAGCAGCTTGGATTTAGCGGCCATCTACAATGAGCAGTTCTTC.

This clonotype was detected many times. V gene TRBV5-1 combines with J gene TRBJ2-1; D tentatively fits TRBD1 or TRBD2 (6 bases each). The length of the CDR3 is 14 residues. The V and J ends lost 1 base and 2 bases respectively, with 7 bases between them. CDR1 and CDR2 (germline): SGHRS, YFSETQ. CDR3 residues: CASSLRGAYNEQFF. In DNA, the CDR3 is TGCGCCAGCAGCTTGAGGGGGGCCTACAATGAGCAGTTCTTC.

In the case of this clonotype: Because the CDR3's place on the DNA is in doubt, the DNA is left out and the CDR3 is given as listed by TCRdb. The rearrangement joins TRBV5-4 to TRBJ2-3. Both ends counted, the CDR3 spans 21 residues. Germline loops: CDR1 SGHNT, CDR2 YYREEE (reference sequence). The CDR3 is CASSFYICSAFDSSKTDTQYF.

This clonotype was observed at least ten times. The V call is TRBV29-1, the J call TRBJ1-6; the match to TRBD1 covers 7 bases. Germline CDR1 and CDR2: SQVTM and ANQGSEA. The CDR3 totals 11 residues. The CDR3 nucleotides read TGCAGTGTGATGACAGGGTCGAGCCTCCACTTT. It yields the protein CSVMTGSSLHF.

This clonotype was detected many times. The chain recombines TRBV3-1 with TRBJ1-6; D not certain. The CDR3 runs to 16 residues. The V and J ends lost 5 bases and 7 bases respectively, with 18 bases between them. Germline values: CDR1 LGHDT, CDR2 YNNKEL (reference sequence). The CDR3 sequence is CASSFLIQPSNSPLHF. As DNA, the CDR3 is TGTGCCAGCAGCTTTCTAATACAACCGTCAAATTCACCCCTCCACTTT. Together with reference TRBV3-1 and TRBJ1-6, the CDR3 gives the full variable domain: DTAVSQTPKYLVTQMGNDKSIKCEQNLGHDTMYWYKQDSKKFLKIMFSYNNKELIINETVPNRFSPKSPDKAHLNLHINSLELGDSAVYFCASSFLIQPSNSPLHFGNGTRLTVT.

This clonotype occurred many times. The V and J genes are TRBV10-2 and TRBJ2-1, with 7 bases matching TRBD2. V trimming: 7 bases; J trimming: 0 bases; junction bases outside the gene matches: 18. Germline loops: CDR1 WSHSY, CDR2 SAAADI. The CDR3 consists of 19 residues. CDR3 in amino acids: CASNSNPTSRYSSYNEQFF. CDR3 coding DNA: TGCGCCAGCAATTCAAACCCGACTAGCCGCTATAGCTCCTACAATGAGCAGTTCTTC.

This clonotype was detected ten times or more. V gene TRBV6-5 combines with J gene TRBJ1-1; unclear D gene. The CDR3 is made up of 16 amino acids. Germline assignment: CDR1 MNHEY and CDR2 SVGAGI. V shed 0 bases and J shed 0 bases, with 11 bases lying between them. CDR3 loop: CASSYSFALMNTEAFF. The CDR3 DNA reads as TGTGCCAGCAGTTACTCGTTCGCACTCATGAACACTGAAGCTTTCTTT.

This clonotype occurred many times. This rearrangement joins TRBV10-3 to TRBJ1-5; D remains ambiguous. The germline V and J ends were trimmed by 3 bases and 3 bases, with 3 bases remaining between them. This CDR3 contains 12 residues. Germline loops: CDR1 ENHRY, CDR2 SYGVKD. The DNA for the CDR3 is TGTGCCATCAGTGAACCCAATCAGCCCCAGCATTTT. Protein: CAISEPNQPQHF.

This clonotype has at least ten counts. The chain links TRBV11-2 to TRBJ2-7; no reliable D call. Trimming stripped 2 bases from V and 3 bases from J, with 11 bases between. Per the germline V gene, CDR1 is SGHAT and CDR2 is FQNNGV. The CDR3 loop spans 14 amino acids. Here the CDR3 DNA reads TGTGCCAGCAGCTTAACCCTTGGAAACTACGAGCAGTACTTC. Translation: CASSLTLGNYEQYF.

This clonotype was recorded many times. The genes are TRBV24-1 and TRBJ2-2; D is unresolved. V was cut by 3 bases and J by 3 bases, with 10 bases left in between. The CDR3 length is 15 residues. Germline V gene sequence: CDR1 KGHDR, CDR2 SFDVKD. For the CDR3, the DNA is TGTGCCACCAGTGATGACTTCAGCTACACCGGGGAGCTGTTTTTT. It codes for CATSDDFSYTGELFF.

This clonotype was recorded many times. The chain has TRBV4-1 and TRBJ2-3, with a tentative D call TRBD2 (7 bases). Germline V gives CDR1 MGHRA, CDR2 YSYEKL. V lost 5 bases, J lost 6 bases, and 18 bases lay in between. This CDR3 comprises 15 residues. In DNA, the CDR3 is TGCGCCAGCAGCGGGGGGGCCCATAGGGGCGATACGCAGTATTTT. This encodes CASSGGAHRGDTQYF.

This clonotype occurred a few times. The chain carries TRBV4-1 and TRBJ2-1; 7 bases line up with TRBD2. Germline lookup yields CDR1 MGHRA and CDR2 YSYEKL. The J segment lost 7 bases and the V segment lost 1 base, leaving 7 bases of the junction unmatched. The CDR3 totals 15 residues. For the CDR3, the DNA is TGCGCCAGCAGCCAAGTTGGGGGGGGAGGAAATGAGCAGTTCTTC. Protein product: CASSQVGGGGNEQFF.

In this sample, this clonotype turned up many times. This chain connects TRBV20-1 to TRBJ2-1; 9 bases align to TRBD2. This CDR3 is 16 amino acids long. The germline gives CDR1 DFQATT, CDR2 SNEGSKA (reference sequence). V dropped 1 base and J dropped 10; count of bases not matched to a gene: 14. The DNA of the CDR3 is TGCAGTGCTAGAGCCCCCGACTTAGCGGGGGCACGAGAGCAGTTCTTC. Its translation is CSARAPDLAGAREQFF.

This clonotype has at least ten counts. The chain links TRBV4-1 to TRBJ2-5; no clear D gene. Trimming cost V 0 bases and J 2 bases, with 13 bases left between them. The CDR3 is made up of 16 amino acids. Germline V gene sequence: CDR1 MGHRA, CDR2 YSYEKL. The CDR3 DNA sequence: TGCGCCAGCAGCCAAGACTGGTCGGCAGGTCAAGAGACCCAGTACTTC. Translation: CASSQDWSAGQETQYF.

This clonotype has at least ten counts. Since no conserved phenylalanine or tryptophan closes the CDR3, a read error is the likely cause. Because the CDR3's place on the DNA is in doubt, the DNA is left out and the CDR3 is given as listed by TCRdb. The V call is TRBV29-1, the J call TRBJ1-2; the D call of TRBD1 is as the table states it, not checked on the DNA. Germline V CDR1 and CDR2: SQVTM, ANQGSEA. 8 amino acids form the CDR3, both terminal residues included. The CDR3 sequence is CSVPGHPL.

This clonotype was seen ten or more times. The rearrangement joins TRBV4-1 to TRBJ2-7; 8 positions agree with TRBD1. The V gene end was trimmed by 4 bases and the J gene end by 2 bases; junction bases not matched to a gene: 7. Germline V CDR1 and CDR2: MGHRA, YSYEKL. This CDR3 has 15 amino acids. CDR3 nucleotides: TGCGCCAGCAGCCCACGGGACAGGATTCCCTACGAGCAGTACTTC. As protein: CASSPRDRIPYEQYF.

This clonotype was counted ten times or more. The chain recombines TRBV5-5 with TRBJ1-1; maybe TRBD1 (5 bases). The CDR3 totals 15 residues. V lost 4 bases to trimming and J lost 1 base, with 14 bases between them. Germline CDR1 reads SGHKS; CDR2 reads YYEKEE (reference sequence). CDR3 sequence (DNA): TGTGCCAGCAGCCCAGGGTCGACGGCGAACACTGAAGCTTTCTTT. It specifies CASSPGSTANTEAFF.

Many counts were recorded for this clonotype. In nucleotides, the CDR3 is TGTGCCAGCAGTGCTAGCGGGGGCCCATTACATTACAATGAGCAGTTCTTC. Translated: CASSASGGPLHYNEQFF. V gene TRBV12-3 or TRBV12-4 combines with J gene TRBJ2-1, with 10 bases matching TRBD2. CDR3 length: 17 amino acids. After removal of 5 bases from V and 4 bases from J, the junction contained 11 bases not matched to a gene.

This clonotype has ten or more counts. The chain recombines TRBV18 with TRBJ2-4, with D perhaps TRBD1 (5 bases). This CDR3 has 14 amino acids. In germline, CDR1 is KGHSH, CDR2 LQKENI. Trimming took off 3 bases at V and 1 base at J, with 7 bases between the two ends. In DNA, the CDR3 is TGTGCCAGCTCACCGGGGCAGGCCAAAAACATTCAGTACTTC. Its protein product is CASSPGQAKNIQYF. The complete variable domain, with remaining parts taken from reference TRBV18 and TRBJ2-4, reads NAGVMQNPRHLVRRRGQEARLRCSPMKGHSHVYWYRQLPEEGLKFMVYLQKENIIDESGMPKERFSAEFPKEGPSILRIQQVVRGDSAAYFCASSPGQAKNIQYFGAGTRLSVL.

This clonotype was observed many times. V gene TRBV5-5 combines with J gene TRBJ1-1, with a tentative D call TRBD1 (6 bases). The CDR3 has 16 amino acids. Germline CDR1 reads SGHKS; CDR2 reads YYEKEE (reference sequence). V was shortened by 1 base and J by 2 bases, with 15 bases between the two germline ends. CDR3 DNA: TGTGCCAGCAGCTTGACTTTTAGGGGGATTAACACTGAAGCTTTCTTT. It translates to CASSLTFRGINTEAFF.

This clonotype was detected many times. The chain has TRBV5-6 and TRBJ1-1; D unresolved. Deletions cut 0 bases from V and 4 bases from J, with 13 bases between. The CDR3 contains 15 residues. Per the germline V gene, CDR1 is SGHDT and CDR2 is YYEEEE. CDR3 bases: TGTGCCAGCAGCTTGGGAAGACGCACGAGCACTGAAGCTTTCTTT. Translating it yields CASSLGRRTSTEAFF. Drawing the rest from reference TRBV5-6 and TRBJ1-1, the complete variable domain is DAGVTQSPTHLIKTRGQQVTLRCSPKSGHDTVSWYQQALGQGPQFIFQYYEEEERQRGNFPDRFSGHQFPNYSSELNVNALLLGDSALYLCASSLGRRTSTEAFFGQGTRLTVV.

The V call is TRBV20-1, the J call TRBJ2-1; a weak D match, TRBD1 (5 bases). The CDR3 contains 11 residues. The ends were cut back, 6 bases at V and 5 bases at J, with 8 bases in the middle. CDR1 is DFQATT and CDR2 is SNEGSKA in the germline V gene (reference sequence). CDR3 nucleotide sequence: TGCAGTGCAAAACAGGACAATGAGCAGTTCTTC. Protein product: CSAKQDNEQFF.

This clonotype appeared many times. The chain carries TRBV20-1 and TRBJ2-1, with 7 positions matching TRBD2. V was pared by 0 bases and J by 12 bases, with 20 bases of the junction left unmatched. CDR1 is DFQATT and CDR2 is SNEGSKA in the germline V gene (reference sequence). This CDR3 is built from 17 residues. Here the CDR3 DNA reads TGCAGTGCTAGAGATTCGATCTCAGCGGGGAATTTTCTCGGGCAGTTCTTC. As protein: CSARDSISAGNFLGQFF.

This clonotype was counted ten times or more. The genes are TRBV5-1 and TRBJ1-1; possibly TRBD1 for D (5 bases). The CDR3 is made up of 14 amino acids. V lost 1 base to trimming and J lost 3 bases, with 10 bases between them. Germline V lookup: CDR1 SGHRS, CDR2 YFSETQ. DNA for the CDR3: TGCGCCAGCAGCTTGTACAGGCGGGACACTGAAGCTTTCTTT. Translating it yields CASSLYRRDTEAFF.

This clonotype was counted at least ten times. The rearrangement links TRBV3-1 to TRBJ2-6; D not resolved. The CDR3 runs to 15 residues. The V and J ends lost 1 base and 2 bases respectively, with 6 bases between them. Germline loops: CDR1 LGHDT, CDR2 YNNKEL (reference sequence). The DNA of the CDR3 is TGTGCCAGCAGCCAAGCCTCCCCTGGGGCCAACGTCCTGACTTTC. Its protein is CASSQASPGANVLTF.

This clonotype came up many times. This sequence joins TRBV29-1 and TRBJ1-1, with a possible D match to TRBD1 (6 bases). V lost 4 bases and J 5 bases, leaving 14 bases between the germline ends. This CDR3 has 13 amino acids. CDR1 is SQVTM, CDR2 ANQGSEA, per germline. Written as DNA, the CDR3 is TGCAGCGTTGGGGGGGGGCCAGAGACTGAAGCTTTCTTT. Translating gives CSVGGGPETEAFF.